The 4 T cell receptor beta chains presented below share a single source sample, sequenced in a study of human T cells and chemical hapten exposure. What the library attached to individual cDNA molecules were unique molecular identifiers. In TCRdb, the reads were re-called with MiXCR into one record per CDR3 protein. The sample carries approximately 2,600 distinct CDR3 sequences, around 40% recorded once. Treatment given: therapeutic diphenylcyclopropenone sensitization with weekly scalp DPC. The sequences come from whole blood, collected before DPC sensitization or 2, 6, or about 24 weeks after (not recorded which). All receptors derive from an adult with alopecia areata. Some clones in this sample may be carry-over from other donors' samples. This table probably holds off-target reads from a library built for another chain.

This clonotype was seen a few times. The V and J genes are TRBV12-3 or TRBV12-4 and TRBJ2-7; the D gene could be TRBD1 or TRBD2 (5 bases each). Trimming left V 3 bases short and J 6 bases short, with 9 bases between. The CDR3 consists of 12 residues. The CDR3 is CASSLGVAEQYF. As DNA, the CDR3 is TGTGCCAGCAGTTTGGGGGTCGCCGAGCAGTACTTC.

The chain is built from TRBV9 and TRBJ2-1; possible D gene TRBD2, 6 bases. The CDR3 contains 15 residues. V was pared by 3 bases and J by 3 bases, with 13 bases between. CDR1 and CDR2 from the germline V gene are SGDLS and YYNGEE. CDR3 in amino acids: CASSAGGWVYNEQFF. The CDR3, as DNA: TGTGCCAGCAGCGCCGGGGGTTGGGTCTACAATGAGCAGTTCTTC.

The chain employs TRBV27 and TRBJ2-7; TRBD1 matches at 10 bases. CDR3 size: 13 residues. In germline, CDR1 is MNHEY, CDR2 SMNVEV (reference sequence). V lost 6 bases and J lost 4; bases outside the gene matches: 3. The CDR3 region is CASSPGQGYEQYF. The CDR3 nucleotides read TGTGCCAGCAGCCCGGGACAGGGGTACGAGCAGTACTTC.

V is TRBV10-3 and J is TRBJ2-3; 13 nucleotides align to TRBD2. From germline, CDR1 is ENHRY and CDR2 SYGVKD. This CDR3 has 16 amino acids. V shed 3 bases and J 7 bases; nucleotides not matched to a gene: 7. Here the CDR3 reads CAISDPTSGRSHTQYF. CDR3 in DNA: TGTGCCATCAGTGATCCGACTAGCGGGAGGTCACATACGCAGTATTTT.